This T cell receptor (beta chain) was sequenced in a study of CXCR3-negative and CXCR3-positive naive CD8 T cells. The study's findings and limits: Comparison of naive CXCR3-negative and CXCR3-positive cells revealed similar TRBV-TRBJ usage, while memory cells differed. Diversity was high in both naive subsets and much lower in memory cells.

Concerning this clonotype itself: No antigen is known for it.

CD45RO-CCR7+CD27+CD95- was the phenotype of naive CD8+ T cells. The germline CDR1 and CDR2 sequences are SGHAT and FQNNGV. The CDR3 contains 17 residues. The TRB cDNA libraries were prepared by 5' RACE with UMI labels. TCRdb reanalyzed the 5' RACE reads and collapses them to one entry per CDR3 protein, without DNA. This sample's table reports under 9,500 distinct CDR3 sequences. The chain joins TRBV11-2 to TRBJ2-1; the D gene TCRdb calls, TRBD2, cannot be checked with no DNA. The TCR sequence derives from a human donor in good health. Some clones in this sample may be carry-over from other donors' samples. Specimen: naive CXCR3- CD8+ T cells from blood. Subset defined: CD45RO-CCR7+CD27+CD95- naive CD8+ T cells lacking CXCR3 (TNR3-). CDR3 protein: CASSFGLAGVSYNEQFF.